The clone carrying this TCR beta chain turned up a few times. This CDR3 has 15 residues. V dropped 5 bases and J dropped 4; count of bases not matched to a gene: 7. Germline CDR1 reads DFQATT; CDR2 reads SNEGSKA (reference sequence). The sample comes from a study of blood T cells in healthy people across ages. A J-beta primer mix and a sample-barcoded 5' primer were used in a second PCR of about 6 to 12 cycles. TCRdb reprocessed the 5' RACE reads via MiXCR and lists one record per CDR3 protein. The table records under 1,100,000 distinct CDR3 sequences, roughly 24% of them present only once. These same data were also listed under a study on T cells of mothers and their children.

Sequencing was carried out using blood. This clonotype originated in a girl aged 2-10 years in good health. The chain employs TRBV20-1 and TRBJ2-1; 11 bases fit TRBD2. CDR3 nucleotide sequence: TGCAGTGCTTGGGGACTAGCGGACTATTACAATGAGCAGTTCTTC. It codes for CSAWGLADYYNEQFF.